These 8 T cell receptor beta chains were all obtained from the same sample, sequenced in a study of shared clonotypes between healthy human individuals. This table comes from immunoSEQ multiplex PCR, and its TCRdb copy is limited to in-frame clones, with some not included. This sample yields a few million clones, of which less than 95% are seen a single time; about 0.36% belongs to the top ten. The specimen sequenced was naive CD4+ T cells from PBMCs. Subset described: CD45RA+ positively selected. All receptors come from a young man in good health. Some clones in this sample may be carry-over from other donors' samples.

The CDR3 sequence is CSVTRFQDWGASGELFF. DNA of the CDR3: TGCAGCGTGACCCGGTTCCAGGATTGGGGGGCCTCCGGGGAGCTGTTTTTT. J is TRBJ2-2 and V is TRBV29-1; the D call may be TRBD1 or TRBD2 (6 bases each). Germline V lookup: CDR1 SQVTM, CDR2 ANQGSEA. The CDR3 consists of 17 residues. Between the trimmed V and J ends, which lost 6 bases and 6 bases, there was a span of 26 bases.

The chain combines TRBV6-6 with TRBJ1-5, with 9 bases lining up with TRBD1. The junction had 9 bases not matched to a gene; V was cut back by 6 bases and J by 3 bases. CDR1 and CDR2 from the germline V gene are MNHNY and SVGAGI (reference sequence). CDR3 length equals 16 residues. For the CDR3, the DNA is TGTGCCAGCAGGATTAAAACAGGGGGCCCCAATCAGCCCCAGCATTTT. This sequence encodes CASRIKTGGPNQPQHF.

The rearrangement joins TRBV11-2 to TRBJ2-7, with 8 bases lining up with TRBD2. The CDR3 totals 16 residues. The junction had 13 bases not matched to a gene; V was cut back by 7 bases and J by 2 bases. Germline V lookup: CDR1 SGHAT, CDR2 FQNNGV. The CDR3 reads CASTWGAGGYTYEQYF. In DNA form, the CDR3 reads TGTGCCAGCACCTGGGGGGCGGGAGGATATACCTACGAGCAGTACTTC.

The chain couples TRBV7-9 to TRBJ1-5; 10 bases line up with TRBD1. Per the germline V gene, CDR1 is SEHNR and CDR2 is FQNEAQ (reference sequence). There are 15 residues in the CDR3. V was clipped by 3 bases and J by 7 bases; unmatched bases: 6. Written as DNA, the CDR3 is TGTGCCAGCAGCTTTGGGGACAGGGGTCTCCAGCCCCAGCATTTT. Protein: CASSFGDRGLQPQHF.

V usage is TRBV6-4 and J usage is TRBJ1-5; 7 nucleotides line up with TRBD1. V trimming: 2 bases; J trimming: 6 bases; junction bases outside the gene matches: 4. The CDR3 extends over 14 amino acids. CDR1 is MRHNA, CDR2 SNTAGT, per germline. The CDR3 DNA follows: TGTGCCAGCAGTGACGGGGCAGGGGGTCAGCCCCAGCATTTT. Its translation is CASSDGAGGQPQHF.

This clone has only a few counts. The chain combines TRBV29-1 with TRBJ1-1; 9 positions match TRBD1. With V trimmed by 3 bases and J by 2 bases, 13 bases remained unmatched. This CDR3 contains 17 residues. Germline values: CDR1 SQVTM, CDR2 ANQGSEA. For the CDR3, the DNA is TGCAGCGTTGAGGTCGGGACAGGGACAGGACGCAACACTGAAGCTTTCTTT. Translated, it gives CSVEVGTGTGRNTEAFF.

This clone appeared a few times. The CDR3 here is CASSIGASPTEAFF. CDR3 DNA sequence: TGTGCCAGTAGTATCGGGGCATCCCCCACTGAAGCTTTCTTT. The chain carries TRBV19 and TRBJ1-1; possibly TRBD1 for D (5 bases). The V end lost 3 bases, the J end lost 4 bases, and 12 bases lay between the germline ends. The germline CDR1 and CDR2 sequences are LNHDA and SQIVND (reference sequence). CDR3 size: 14 residues.

The rearrangement links TRBV5-6 to TRBJ2-1, with TRBD2 as a possible D gene (5 bases). The CDR3 extends over 14 amino acids. CDR1 and CDR2 from the germline V gene are SGHDT and YYEEEE. Deletions cut 4 bases from V and 6 bases from J, with 14 bases between. The CDR3 reads CASSPLTGSNEQFF. For the CDR3, the DNA is TGTGCCAGCAGCCCACTTACGGGATCCAATGAGCAGTTCTTC. The full variable domain, with the rest looked up from reference TRBV5-6 and TRBJ2-1, is DAGVTQSPTHLIKTRGQQVTLRCSPKSGHDTVSWYQQALGQGPQFIFQYYEEEERQRGNFPDRFSGHQFPNYSSELNVNALLLGDSALYLCASSPLTGSNEQFFGPGTRLTVL.